The 28 T cell receptor beta chains reported below all come from one sample, sequenced in a study of cytomegalovirus exposure and HLA in healthy donors. Both 60 Vbeta primers and 13 Jbeta primers went into the PCR. The repertoire was sequenced with immunoSEQ multiplex PCR; TCRdb's copy has only in-frame clones and lacks some. The table shows under 200,000 clones, with about 79% occurring only once. Sequencing was done on a sample of PBMCs. The receptors originated from a man aged 45-60 years in good health and CMV-seropositive.

The rearrangement links TRBV4-2 to TRBJ2-1; D is ambiguous. Germline lookup yields CDR1 LGHNA and CDR2 YNFKEQ. Trimming took off 0 bases at V and 8 bases at J, with 14 bases between the two ends. There are 15 residues in the CDR3. The CDR3: CASSQEYRSSDEQFF. As DNA, the CDR3 is TGTGCCAGCAGCCAAGAGTATCGGAGTTCGGATGAGCAGTTCTTC.

The chain combines TRBV6-1 with TRBJ1-2, with D tentatively TRBD1 (5 bases). Germline CDR1 reads MNHNS; CDR2 reads SASEGT. With 4 bases removed from V and 4 bases from J, the gap between germline ends came to 13 bases. The CDR3 spans 14 residues. The CDR3 spells CASSAGVSGYGYTF. DNA for the CDR3: TGTGCCAGCAGTGCGGGGGTAAGCGGCTATGGCTACACCTTC.

This chain links TRBV15 with TRBJ1-3; D possibly corresponds to TRBD1 (5 bases). V lost 0 bases, J lost 4 bases, and 10 bases lay in between. This CDR3 has 15 amino acids. Germline lookup yields CDR1 LNHNV and CDR2 YYDKDF (reference sequence). CDR3 region: CATSRDRAGGNTIYF. The CDR3 bases are TGTGCCACCAGCAGAGATCGGGCAGGGGGAAACACCATATATTTT.

This clone occurred a few times. The genes are TRBV7-3 and TRBJ2-7; D is perhaps TRBD2 (6 bases). The germline gives CDR1 SGHTA, CDR2 FQGTGA. With 1 base removed from V and 5 bases from J, the gap between germline ends came to 27 bases. This CDR3 comprises 19 residues. This CDR3 is CASSLILGSGGAFVDEQYV. The CDR3 region has the DNA TGTGCCAGCAGCTTAATATTGGGATCTGGAGGGGCGTTCGTAGACGAGCAGTACGTC.

The rearrangement uses TRBV6-1 and TRBJ1-1; tentatively, D is TRBD1 (6 bases). The CDR3 loop spans 14 amino acids. Trimming removed 8 bases from V and 4 bases from J, with 17 bases in between. Germline V gives CDR1 MNHNS, CDR2 SASEGT. In DNA, the CDR3 is TGTGCCAGCGAGATAGGGGGTGGAGGCACTGAAGCTTTCTTT. Amino acids: CASEIGGGGTEAFF.

The genes are TRBV2 and TRBJ1-6; 9 bases map to TRBD1. The trim removed 6 bases at V and 6 bases at J, leaving 6 bases unmatched. The CDR3 covers 15 residues. Germline V gives CDR1 SNHLY, CDR2 FYNNEI. The CDR3 reads CASRGQGESNSPLHF. The CDR3 DNA reads as TGTGCCAGCAGGGGACAGGGCGAAAGTAATTCACCCCTCCACTTT. Combining the CDR3 with reference TRBV2 and TRBJ1-6 gives the whole variable domain EPEVTQTPSHQVTQMGQEVILRCVPISNHLYFYWYRQILGQKVEFLVSFYNNEISEKSEIFDDQFSVERPDGSNFTLKIRSTKLEDSAMYFCASRGQGESNSPLHFGNGTRLTVT.

CDR3 amino acids: CASSSGLAVYNEQFF. The CDR3 nucleotides read TGTGCCAGCAGCTCGGGACTAGCGGTGTACAATGAGCAGTTCTTC. V usage is TRBV7-2 and J usage is TRBJ2-1; 11 bases map to TRBD2. The V gene end was trimmed by 4 bases and the J gene end by 4 bases; junction bases not matched to a gene: 3. Per germline, CDR1 SGHTA and CDR2 FQGNSA. The CDR3 is 15 residues long.

This sequence joins TRBV9 and TRBJ1-1; D remains ambiguous. This CDR3 region has 11 residues. Trimming took 3 bases from V and 12 from J, leaving 12 bases between them. Germline lookup yields CDR1 SGDLS and CDR2 YYNGEE. The chain's CDR3 is CASSAIRVTFF. In DNA form, the CDR3 reads TGTGCCAGCAGCGCCATTCGGGTTACTTTCTTT.

CDR3 sequence reads: CASSPAEGATEAFF. CDR3 DNA sequence: TGTGCCAGCAGCCCAGCCGAGGGGGCTACTGAAGCTTTCTTT. The rearrangement uses TRBV9 and TRBJ1-1; 7 nucleotides line up with TRBD1. Losses at the gene ends were 4 bases for V and 5 bases for J; bases not matched to a gene: 8. This CDR3 region has 14 residues. The germline CDR1 and CDR2 sequences are SGDLS and YYNGEE.

This rearrangement joins TRBV14 to TRBJ2-2; D is perhaps TRBD2 (6 bases). Germline lookup yields CDR1 SGHDN and CDR2 FVKESK. The CDR3 covers 16 residues. V was pared by 1 base and J by 0 bases, with 9 bases between. The CDR3 DNA is TGTGCCAGCAGCCAAGTCGGCGGGACGAACACCGGGGAGCTGTTTTTT. This gives the protein CASSQVGGTNTGELFF.

The rearrangement joins TRBV19 to TRBJ2-7, with D perhaps TRBD1 (6 bases). The germline CDR1 and CDR2 sequences are LNHDA and SQIVND (reference sequence). The CDR3 spans 13 residues. V was shortened by 5 bases and J by 0 bases, with 8 bases between the two germline ends. The CDR3 protein is CASSSQGSYEQYF. In nucleotides, the CDR3 is TGTGCCAGTAGTTCACAGGGCTCCTACGAGCAGTACTTC.

This clone has only a few counts. The chain employs TRBV28 and TRBJ2-3; 8 bases match TRBD2. Trimming at V came to 2 bases and at J to 5 bases, leaving 3 bases not matched to a gene. The CDR3 sequence is 14 residues long. Per germline, CDR1 MDHEN and CDR2 SYDVKM. As DNA, the CDR3 is TGTGCCAGCAGTTTACGGGAGGGAATAGATACGCAGTATTTT. This codes for CASSLREGIDTQYF.

This chain links TRBV7-2 with TRBJ1-3; possibly TRBD1 for D (5 bases). Trimming pared 0 bases from V and 4 bases from J, leaving 7 bases between. The CDR3 length is 14 residues. From germline, CDR1 is SGHTA and CDR2 FQGNSA. The DNA for the CDR3 is TGTGCCAGCAGCTTAGCGCAGGGAGGAAACACCATATATTTT. Protein: CASSLAQGGNTIYF.

The chain is built from TRBV2 and TRBJ2-3, with 13 bases identical to TRBD2. Germline V lookup: CDR1 SNHLY, CDR2 FYNNEI. Germline trimming cut 5 bases from V and 0 bases from J; bases unmatched to any gene: 11. This CDR3 spans 19 amino acids. CDR3 bases: TGTGCCAGCAGTCCGGGACTAGCGGGACCTATAGATAGCACAGATACGCAGTATTTT. It translates to CASSPGLAGPIDSTDTQYF.

The chain uses TRBV7-3 and TRBJ1-1; no definite D call. CDR1 is SGHTA, CDR2 FQGTGA, per germline. The CDR3 extends over 12 amino acids. V lost 2 bases, J lost 8 bases, and 9 bases lay in between. CDR3 in DNA: TGTGCCAGCAGCTTATTGGGAGGAGAAGCTTTCTTT. This codes for CASSLLGGEAFF.

The rearrangement uses TRBV7-9 and TRBJ1-2, with 7 nucleotides matching TRBD1. Per germline, CDR1 SEHNR and CDR2 FQNEAQ (reference sequence). This CDR3 has 16 residues. Trimming took 4 bases from V and 0 from J; bases not matched to a gene: 8. The CDR3 DNA is TGTGCCAGCAGCTCTCCGGGACAGAAAGCTAACTATGGCTACACCTTC. Encoded protein: CASSSPGQKANYGYTF.

A note on this clone: An end of the junction does not agree with germline; a read error may underlie this. The sample contains more than one DNA sequence encoding this CDR3. V is TRBV19 and J is TRBJ1-2; the D gene is possibly TRBD1 (5 bases). CDR3 length: 16 amino acids. CDR1 and CDR2 from the germline V gene are LNHDA and SQIVND (reference sequence). Here the CDR3 reads CASSIYPTGPEYGYTF. The CDR3 DNA is TGCGCCAGTAGTATATATCCCACAGGCCCTGAATATGGCTACACCTTC. The full variable domain, in which reference TRBV19 and TRBJ1-2 provide the parts outside the CDR3, is DGGITQSPKYLFRKEGQNVTLSCEQNLNHDAMYWYRQDPGQGLRLIYYSQIVNDFQKGDIAEGYSVSREKKESFPLTVTSAQKNPTAFYLCASSIYPTGPEYGYTFGSGTRLTVV.

V usage is TRBV18 and J usage is TRBJ1-3; TRBD1 agrees at 8 bases. Germline V gene sequence: CDR1 KGHSH, CDR2 LQKENI. This CDR3 comprises 16 residues. V gave up 3 bases and J gave up 3 bases; unmatched junction bases: 7. The CDR3 DNA is TGTGCCAGCTCACCTTCAGGGGGCAGCCTTGGAAACACCATATATTTT. It specifies CASSPSGGSLGNTIYF.

The chain combines TRBV15 with TRBJ2-3; TRBD1 agrees at 11 bases. The CDR3 sequence is 15 residues long. Germline CDR1 reads LNHNV; CDR2 reads YYDKDF (reference sequence). The junction had 9 bases not matched to a gene; V was cut back by 3 bases and J by 10 bases. The CDR3 DNA is TGTGCCACCAGCAGGGATATTGGGACAGGGGGGCCGCAGTATTTT. Translation: CATSRDIGTGGPQYF.

This clone was observed once. V gene TRBV28 combines with J gene TRBJ1-1, with TRBD1 matching 7 bases. This CDR3 has 14 amino acids. CDR1 is MDHEN and CDR2 is SYDVKM in the germline V gene. V shed 10 bases and J 1 base; nucleotides not matched to a gene: 9. CDR3 in amino acids: CATKWGQTNTEAFF. CDR3 nucleotide sequence: TGTGCCACCAAATGGGGACAGACGAACACTGAAGCTTTCTTT. Full variable domain (missing parts from reference TRBV28 and TRBJ1-1): DVKVTQSSRYLVKRTGEKVFLECVQDMDHENMFWYRQDPGLGLRLIYFSYDVKMKEKGDIPEGYSVSREKKERFSLILESASTNQTSMYLCATKWGQTNTEAFFGQGTRLTVV.

The table lists this clone with many counts. The rearrangement joins TRBV5-6 to TRBJ1-1; possibly TRBD1 for D (5 bases). In germline, CDR1 is SGHDT, CDR2 YYEEEE. Trimming pared 4 bases from V and 14 bases from J, leaving 21 bases between. This CDR3 region has 13 residues. The CDR3 coding sequence is TGTGCCAGCAGCACCTTTCACAGGCTTGAGGTCTTCTTT. Translation: CASSTFHRLEVFF.

V gene TRBV6-1 combines with J gene TRBJ2-2; weak D call: TRBD2 (7 bases). Trimming removed 6 bases at V and 8 bases at J, with 13 bases between. Germline CDR1 and CDR2: MNHNS and SASEGT. CDR3 length: 13 amino acids. Written as DNA, the CDR3 is TGTGCCAGCAGCTTAGGGGGGGCGGGGGAGCTGTTTTTT. Amino acids: CASSLGGAGELFF.

The chain is built from TRBV2 and TRBJ1-1, with D unclear. The germline V gene encodes CDR1 SNHLY and CDR2 FYNNEI. V lost 4 bases, J lost 4 bases, and 16 bases lay in between. The CDR3 has 15 residues. For the CDR3, the DNA is TGTGCCAGCAGTGTGGGGTTGAGGGTTAGCACTGAAGCTTTCTTT. This gives the protein CASSVGLRVSTEAFF.

This clone was seen a single time. This chain uses TRBV20-1 with TRBJ1-1, with D possibly TRBD1 on 5 matching bases. The germline CDR1 and CDR2 sequences are DFQATT and SNEGSKA (reference sequence). The CDR3 loop spans 11 amino acids. The V end was cut by 4 bases, the J end by 11 bases, with 14 bases between. CDR3 coding DNA: TGCAGTGCTAAGTGGACACCATTCGCTTTCTTT. This gives the protein CSAKWTPFAFF.

J is TRBJ1-5 and V is TRBV11-3, with a tentative D call TRBD1 (5 bases). CDR3 length equals 13 residues. Germline V gene lookup returns CDR1 SGHNT and CDR2 YENEEA. Trimming stripped 3 bases from V and 4 bases from J, with 7 bases between. CDR3 nucleotide sequence: TGTGCCAGCAGCTTCGGGGGAAATCAGCCCCAGCATTTT. It translates to CASSFGGNQPQHF.

The chain combines TRBV18 with TRBJ1-1, with 8 positions matching TRBD1. Trimming at V came to 4 bases and at J to 3 bases, leaving 7 bases not matched to a gene. The CDR3 runs to 15 residues. Germline assignment: CDR1 KGHSH and CDR2 LQKENI. CDR3 coding DNA: TGTGCCAGCTCACTGGACAGGGCGGGGGACACTGAAGCTTTCTTT. Translated: CASSLDRAGDTEAFF.

This chain connects TRBV2 to TRBJ2-7, with D tentatively TRBD2 (6 bases). The V end was cut by 2 bases, the J end by 5 bases, with 22 bases between. The CDR3 loop spans 17 amino acids. Looked up from germline, CDR1 is SNHLY and CDR2 is FYNNEI. CDR3 in amino acids: CASSERRGWGTGNEQYV. In nucleotides, the CDR3 is TGTGCCAGCAGTGAACGGAGGGGTTGGGGAACGGGAAACGAGCAGTACGTC.

The chain is built from TRBV7-9 and TRBJ1-1; 9 positions match TRBD1. The V segment lost 8 bases and the J segment 1 base; nucleotides outside the gene matches: 5. Germline values: CDR1 SEHNR, CDR2 FQNEAQ (reference sequence). This CDR3 contains 14 residues. The CDR3 here is CASARTGANTEAFF. The DNA of the CDR3 is TGTGCCAGCGCCAGGACAGGGGCGAACACTGAAGCTTTCTTT.